The rows below give T cell receptor beta chains drawn from one sample of a study of T cells in localized non-small cell lung cancer. Clones were sequenced by immunoSEQ multiplex PCR, and TCRdb holds only the in-frame ones, with some missing. The table includes 8,000 or so clones, approximately 94% detected once. The starting material was peripheral blood, obtained before any cancer treatment. These TCRs come from a woman aged 40-69 years with stage I lung adenocarcinoma. CDR3s include the opening cysteine and the closing phenylalanine or tryptophan. D genes are given only for firm matches.

v_call: TRBV19
d_call: .
j_call: TRBJ2-7
cdr3_aa: CASSMYPRQGGEQYF

v_call: TRBV5-4
d_call: .
j_call: TRBJ2-7
cdr3_aa: CASSLVAGQSSSYEQYF

v_call: TRBV14
d_call: TRBD1
j_call: TRBJ2-7
cdr3_aa: CASSLEDRGYYEQYF

v_call: TRBV12-2
d_call: .
j_call: TRBJ1-3
cdr3_aa: CASRLAERGLNRNTIYF

v_call: TRBV5-4
d_call: .
j_call: TRBJ2-3
cdr3_aa: CASISRPGEDTQYF

v_call: TRBV12-5
d_call: TRBD2
j_call: TRBJ2-1
cdr3_aa: CASGPGTSVYNEQFF

v_call: TRBV7-9
d_call: .
j_call: TRBJ1-2
cdr3_aa: CASSLTVNYGYTF

v_call: TRBV5-1
d_call: TRBD2
j_call: TRBJ2-7
cdr3_aa: CASSPSGGAFEQYF

v_call: TRBV11-3
d_call: TRBD1
j_call: TRBJ2-2
cdr3_aa: CASSYRDRGTGELFF

v_call: TRBV29-1
d_call: .
j_call: TRBJ1-5
cdr3_aa: CSVGTEGQPQHF

v_call: TRBV10-3
d_call: .
j_call: TRBJ2-6
cdr3_aa: CAISESEGLGANVLTF

v_call: TRBV4-1
d_call: .
j_call: TRBJ1-1
cdr3_aa: CASSQVPEPNTEAFF

v_call: TRBV4-1
d_call: .
j_call: TRBJ1-1
cdr3_aa: CASSRWRNTEAFF

v_call: TRBV6-5
d_call: TRBD1
j_call: TRBJ2-7
cdr3_aa: CASSYGGQGLTYEQYF

v_call: TRBV7-8
d_call: .
j_call: TRBJ2-5
cdr3_aa: CASSLARGVGETQYF

v_call: TRBV19
d_call: .
j_call: TRBJ2-1
cdr3_aa: CASSTGEAPGNEQFF

v_call: TRBV4-2
d_call: .
j_call: TRBJ2-3
cdr3_aa: CASSQGGEGDTQYF

v_call: TRBV7-8
d_call: .
j_call: TRBJ1-2
cdr3_aa: CASSLAPTGGYGYTF

v_call: TRBV5-1
d_call: .
j_call: TRBJ2-1
cdr3_aa: CASSAGPGSSYNEQFF

v_call: TRBV10-3
d_call: .
j_call: TRBJ2-1
cdr3_aa: CAISMGGLSSYNEQFF

v_call: TRBV2
d_call: .
j_call: TRBJ1-5
cdr3_aa: CASRSTSQIKEQPQHF

v_call: TRBV27
d_call: .
j_call: TRBJ1-2
cdr3_aa: CASSSQNGYGYTF

v_call: TRBV9
d_call: .
j_call: TRBJ2-7
cdr3_aa: CASSVGVGNEQYF

v_call: TRBV19
d_call: .
j_call: TRBJ2-3
cdr3_aa: CASSRGLADTQYF

v_call: TRBV19
d_call: .
j_call: TRBJ1-4
cdr3_aa: CASSAQGATNEKLFF

v_call: TRBV4-1
d_call: TRBD2
j_call: TRBJ2-3
cdr3_aa: CASSLTSGGTLGTDTQYF

v_call: TRBV5-6
d_call: .
j_call: TRBJ2-1
cdr3_aa: CASSQTGYNEQFF

v_call: TRBV9
d_call: TRBD2
j_call: TRBJ2-3
cdr3_aa: CASNRLAGVTDTQYF

v_call: TRBV2
d_call: .
j_call: TRBJ1-3
cdr3_aa: CASRRPISGNTIYF

v_call: TRBV19
d_call: TRBD1
j_call: TRBJ1-1
cdr3_aa: CASSGQGWTEAFF

v_call: TRBV7-9
d_call: TRBD1
j_call: TRBJ1-3
cdr3_aa: CASSSDRGTSGNTIYF

v_call: TRBV18
d_call: .
j_call: TRBJ1-5
cdr3_aa: CASSPPEGQPQHF

v_call: TRBV5-6
d_call: .
j_call: TRBJ1-2
cdr3_aa: CASSSPGRPLEGYTF

v_call: TRBV7-9
d_call: TRBD2
j_call: TRBJ2-5
cdr3_aa: CASSRGASGGQETQYF

v_call: TRBV28
d_call: .
j_call: TRBJ2-2
cdr3_aa: CASSLSTGELFF

v_call: TRBV2
d_call: .
j_call: TRBJ1-2
cdr3_aa: CASRRVDYGYTF

v_call: TRBV7-6
d_call: .
j_call: TRBJ2-7
cdr3_aa: CASSITSQYEQYF

v_call: TRBV19
d_call: .
j_call: TRBJ1-1
cdr3_aa: CASSILTEAFF

v_call: TRBV5-1
d_call: TRBD1
j_call: TRBJ1-3
cdr3_aa: CASSFTGAAGNTIYF

v_call: TRBV27
d_call: .
j_call: TRBJ2-2
cdr3_aa: CASSLRSWDTGELFF

v_call: TRBV10-3
d_call: .
j_call: TRBJ1-5
cdr3_aa: CAISDRVGSNQPQHF

v_call: TRBV4-1
d_call: .
j_call: TRBJ1-4
cdr3_aa: CASSHPGVTNEKLFF

v_call: TRBV7-7
d_call: .
j_call: TRBJ2-2
cdr3_aa: CASSPLGRSDTGELFF

v_call: TRBV2
d_call: TRBD1
j_call: TRBJ2-3
cdr3_aa: CASMGTGGSDTQYF

v_call: TRBV11-2
d_call: TRBD2
j_call: TRBJ2-5
cdr3_aa: CASRRTSGAPPQETQYF

v_call: TRBV7-9
d_call: .
j_call: TRBJ2-1
cdr3_aa: CASSLSWGDEQFF

v_call: TRBV5-1
d_call: TRBD1
j_call: TRBJ2-1
cdr3_aa: CASSPGQGHLNEQFF

v_call: TRBV10-1
d_call: TRBD2
j_call: TRBJ2-7
cdr3_aa: CASSNGTSVYEQYF

v_call: TRBV19
d_call: TRBD1
j_call: TRBJ2-2
cdr3_aa: CASSVGQMNTGELFF

v_call: TRBV29-1
d_call: TRBD1
j_call: TRBJ2-3
cdr3_aa: CSAGGQGATDTQYF

v_call: TRBV7-9
d_call: TRBD2
j_call: TRBJ2-5
cdr3_aa: CASSLGTGPAGEYGETQYF

v_call: TRBV7-2
d_call: .
j_call: TRBJ2-1
cdr3_aa: CASSASSNEQFF

v_call: TRBV11-2
d_call: TRBD1
j_call: TRBJ1-6
cdr3_aa: CASRLQGASSPLHF

v_call: TRBV2
d_call: .
j_call: TRBJ1-1
cdr3_aa: CASSERGLGTEAFF

v_call: TRBV4-1
d_call: TRBD1
j_call: TRBJ1-6
cdr3_aa: CASSQDGQGRGSPLHF

v_call: TRBV19
d_call: .
j_call: TRBJ2-6
cdr3_aa: CASSRHPVDSGANVLTF

v_call: TRBV7-3
d_call: .
j_call: TRBJ2-7
cdr3_aa: CASSPSGYSYEQYF

v_call: TRBV15
d_call: TRBD2
j_call: TRBJ2-7
cdr3_aa: CATSRDGGGSYEQYF

v_call: TRBV5-4
d_call: TRBD1
j_call: TRBJ1-1
cdr3_aa: CASSIQGAGYTEAFF

v_call: TRBV5-4
d_call: .
j_call: TRBJ2-5
cdr3_aa: CASSPGLNQETQYF